Listed here is a single T cell receptor (beta chain). Its antigen is still unknown. No much larger clone is present one base from it, and per-base qualities are unavailable. The collaborating institutions used their own protocols to collect whole blood in K2EDTA tubes. For TCRbeta analysis, collaborator samples were shipped as frozen whole blood, as isolated PBMCs, or as DNA extracted from either sample type. This sample is part of a study of blood T cell repertoires in COVID-19 (dated by TCRdb to the early 2020s). Regarding the complete study: Samples from collaborators originated in the United States, Italy and Spain and spanned both the acute and convalescent phases of COVID-19. The repertoires were released in a freely available public database intended as a resource for research on the immune response to SARS-CoV-2. Subjects who had been exposed to COVID-19, were actively infected with it, or had recovered from it provided the deeply sampled blood TCRbeta repertoires that made up the dataset. Sample metadata almost always included a de-identified subject ID, COVID-19 status, age in years and sex. The material from the prospective study consisted of cDNA or gDNA derived from T cells, B-cell-depleted T cells, or PBMCs. HLA class I and class II types, where available, came from metadata supplied by the sample provider rather than from assay-based typing. The samples were drawn from the first 160 participants of the ongoing ImmuneRACE study and from more than 1,000 subjects provided by 6 global collaborators.

Points the paper makes about the study in general: The amount of clinical and demographic metadata varied by source and participant and was provided uncurated.

Relative to germline, V is missing 6 bases and J is missing 6 bases, with 7 bases of the junction outside any gene match. CDR1 and CDR2 are drawn from the germline V gene: MDHEN, SYDVKM. Including the terminal cysteine and phenylalanine, the CDR3 comprises 14 residues. Kept here is only the CDR3 DNA, which spans 42 bases and is read in frame from base 1. TCRbeta CDR3 regions were amplified from genomic DNA by means of the immunoSEQ Assay, a bias-controlled multiplex PCR. The study's own analysis went as follows. Nucleated cell counts per sample were estimated from amplification of reference gene primers within the assay. Sequence reads were collapsed and filtered to measure the absolute abundance of every unique TCRbeta CDR3 rearrangement. For each sample, productive Simpson clonality was calculated as the square root of Simpson's diversity index across productive rearrangements. TCRdb carries this immuneACCESS record with in-frame sequences only. Its versions omit some clonotypes, under half of them owing to an unresolved V gene in the studies checked, with the rest unexplained. Clonal size and the V and J genes are those of that table, whereas D and trimming came from the DNA. The sample table shows about 130,000 clones, and under 90% are seen once. The ten largest clones capture about 8.4% of the sample.

Sequenced material: peripheral blood. The receptor's source is a woman aged 60-75 years with active or convalescent COVID-19. The rearranged segments are TRBV28 and TRBJ1-2; 10 junctional bases match TRBD1. Here the CDR3 is given as CASSRDRGWHGYTF. The DNA sequence is TGTGCCAGCAGCCGGGACAGGGGTTGGCATGGCTACACCTTC.